This T cell receptor beta chain was obtained from a study of blood T cell repertoires in COVID-19. About the research overall: Sites across the United States, Italy and Spain contributed samples from acute and convalescent COVID-19. Sample material is recorded as cDNA or gDNA derived from T cells, B-cell-depleted T cells, or PBMCs.

Original handling: Estimation of nucleated cell counts was performed using reference gene primer amplification. Clones were sequenced by immunoSEQ multiplex PCR, and TCRdb holds only the in-frame ones, with some missing. V, J and clone size derive from that table, while D and trimming were established from the DNA sequence. The profile shows around 83,000 clones, more than 70% of them singletons. Trimming stripped 3 bases from V and 5 bases from J, with 10 bases between. The CDR3 runs 12 residues. The germline V gene has CDR1 SQVTM and CDR2 ANQGSEA. The sample taken for sequencing was peripheral blood. The V gene is TRBV29-1, the J gene TRBJ1-1, with unresolved D. The TCR was taken from a woman aged 70-85 years with acute or convalescent COVID-19. The chain's CDR3 is CSVDAGRTEAFF. The CDR3 region has the DNA TGCAGCGTTGACGCGGGGAGAACTGAAGCTTTCTTT. Full variable domain (remainder filled in from reference TRBV29-1 and TRBJ1-1): SAVISQKPSRDICQRGTSLTIQCQVDSQVTMMFWYRQQPGQSLTLIATANQGSEATYESGFVIDKFPISRPNLTFSTLTVSNMSPEDSSIYLCSVDAGRTEAFFGQGTRLTVV.